The 24 T cell receptor beta chains in this list originate from one sample, sequenced in a study of patients and donors after allogeneic stem cell transplantation. TCRdb reprocessed the RT-PCR reads via MiXCR and lists one record per CDR3 protein. The data hold 410,000 or so distinct CDR3 sequences, with 16% observed a single time. The sample consisted of blood, either unsorted or a sorted T cell fraction (not recorded which). The receptors were gathered from a human donor who was either an allogeneic HSCT recipient or a stem cell or donor lymphocyte infusion donor (not recorded which). It is not recorded whose cells these are; they may come from a transplant donor.

This clonotype was counted between two and nine times. The J gene is TRBJ2-7, the V gene TRBV4-3; D may be TRBD2 (7 bases). V was cut by 0 bases and J by 1 base, with 13 bases left in between. The CDR3 runs to 16 residues. Germline V gene lookup returns CDR1 LGHNA and CDR2 YSLEER. This CDR3 reads CASSQEEGGESYEQYF. The CDR3, as DNA: TGCGCCAGCAGCCAAGAGGAGGGGGGGGAATCCTACGAGCAGTACTTC.

V usage is TRBV3-1 and J usage is TRBJ2-7; 8 nucleotides match TRBD2. From germline, CDR1 is LGHDT and CDR2 YNNKEL (reference sequence). This CDR3 region has 16 residues. Trimming at V came to 0 bases and at J to 5 bases, leaving 9 bases not matched to a gene. The CDR3 DNA reads TGTGCCAGCAGCCAAGATCAGGGACTAGTGATCCACGAGCAGTACTTC. This sequence encodes CASSQDQGLVIHEQYF.

The chain couples TRBV4-1 to TRBJ2-3; 9 bases map to TRBD1. The germline gives CDR1 MGHRA, CDR2 YSYEKL. V shed 0 bases and J 4 bases; nucleotides not matched to a gene: 5. The CDR3 runs 16 residues. CDR3 amino acids: CASSQDHGQGSDTQYF. CDR3 coding DNA: TGCGCCAGCAGCCAAGATCACGGACAGGGGTCAGATACGCAGTATTTT.

The chain is built from TRBV24-1 and TRBJ2-3; D is ambiguous. This CDR3 has 14 residues. The V and J ends lost 5 bases and 3 bases respectively, with 11 bases between them. The germline V gene has CDR1 KGHDR and CDR2 SFDVKD. CDR3 DNA: TGTGCCACCAGTGCAGACCCAGGAACAGATACGCAGTATTTT. This gives the protein CATSADPGTDTQYF.

The rearrangement uses TRBV7-3 and TRBJ1-1; D remains ambiguous. The CDR3 runs to 14 residues. V was clipped by 5 bases and J by 1 base, with 11 bases between them. CDR1 SGHTA and CDR2 FQGTGA come from the germline V gene. CDR3: CASSPQVGNTEAFF. CDR3 nucleotide sequence: TGTGCCAGCAGCCCCCAAGTCGGGAACACTGAAGCTTTCTTT.

As for this clonotype: Here the CDR3 omits its conserved ending phenylalanine or tryptophan, so a read error is the likely source. It is unclear where the CDR3 begins or ends on the DNA, so no DNA is shown, and the CDR3 is as TCRdb lists it. This chain joins TRBV29-1 and TRBJ1-4; the DNA was not used to check the table's D call, TRBD1. Per germline, CDR1 SQVTM and CDR2 ANQGSEA. The CDR3 totals 13 residues, both ends included. The CDR3 loop is CSVEDARTGQVII.

In this sample, this clonotype turned up a few times. The gene calls are TRBV6-5 and TRBJ1-5, with 7 bases lining up with TRBD1. Germline CDR1 and CDR2: MNHEY and SVGAGI. Trimming cost V 2 bases and J 6 bases; bases outside gene matches: 13. CDR3 length: 17 amino acids. The CDR3 DNA sequence: TGTGCCAGCAGTTACAGGCCTATACAGGGGTGGGGTCAGCCCCAGCATTTT. It is translated as CASSYRPIQGWGQPQHF.

This clonotype was counted a few times. The V call is TRBV6-1, the J call TRBJ2-7; 9 nucleotides match TRBD1. The CDR3 loop spans 18 amino acids. Trimming at V came to 5 bases and at J to 2 bases, leaving 16 bases not matched to a gene. Germline V CDR1 and CDR2: MNHNS, SASEGT. Here the CDR3 DNA reads TGTGCCAGCAGTCCCCCCCCGGGACAGGGCAGGAGGACCTACGAGCAGTACTTC. Its translation is CASSPPPGQGRRTYEQYF.

At least ten counts were recorded for this clonotype. The CDR3 sequence: CASSPPQGEHEKLFF. DNA of the CDR3: TGTGCCAGCAGTCCCCCCCAGGGAGAGCACGAAAAACTGTTTTTT. The V and J genes are TRBV12-3 or TRBV12-4 and TRBJ1-4; tentatively, D is TRBD1 (5 bases). The V end lost 5 bases, the J end lost 8 bases, and 18 bases lay between the germline ends. The CDR3 runs to 15 residues.

This clonotype was seen only a few times. J is TRBJ2-1 and V is TRBV6-1; 8 positions match TRBD2. The CDR3 has 15 residues. Looked up from germline, CDR1 is MNHNS and CDR2 is SASEGT. J was trimmed by 5 bases and V by 8 bases; bases with no gene match: 11. CDR3 in DNA: TGTGCCAGCGTTAGAGCGGGAGCTGGCCACAATGAGCAGTTCTTC. It translates to CASVRAGAGHNEQFF.

The chain has TRBV20-1 and TRBJ1-2, with D perhaps matching TRBD1 (6 bases). The CDR3 loop spans 14 amino acids. Germline V CDR1 and CDR2: DFQATT, SNEGSKA (reference sequence). Deletions cut 0 bases from V and 4 bases from J, with 12 bases between. CDR3 nucleotides: TGCAGTGCTAGAGAGTCAGGGGTAGGCTATGGCTACACCTTC. Its translation: CSARESGVGYGYTF.

Only a few counts were recorded for this clonotype. This chain joins TRBV25-1 and TRBJ1-1; D unclear. CDR1 and CDR2 (germline): MGHDK, SYGVNS. Trimming removed 1 base from V and 9 bases from J, with 6 bases in between. The length of the CDR3 is 11 residues. CDR3 region: CASSEFLQAFF. The CDR3 region has the DNA TGTGCCAGCAGTGAATTTCTTCAAGCTTTCTTT.

J is TRBJ2-7 and V is TRBV4-1, with TRBD2 matching 12 bases. V lost 0 bases and J lost 4; bases outside the gene matches: 4. The CDR3 totals 16 residues. From germline, CDR1 is MGHRA and CDR2 YSYEKL. CDR3: CASSQDVTSGRYEQYF. The CDR3 nucleotides read TGCGCCAGCAGCCAAGATGTGACTAGCGGGAGATACGAGCAGTACTTC.

The CDR3 sequence: CSARALAGGHYEQYF. CDR3 coding DNA: TGCAGTGCTAGAGCGCTAGCGGGGGGGCATTACGAGCAGTACTTC. V gene TRBV20-1 combines with J gene TRBJ2-7, with 12 nucleotides matching TRBD2. Germline V gene lookup returns CDR1 DFQATT and CDR2 SNEGSKA (reference sequence). The CDR3 has 15 residues. The J segment lost 4 bases and the V segment lost 1 base, leaving 5 bases of the junction unmatched.

The V call is TRBV29-1, the J call TRBJ1-4; D might be TRBD1 (5 bases). The CDR3 extends over 14 amino acids. Germline assignment: CDR1 SQVTM and CDR2 ANQGSEA. V dropped 7 bases and J dropped 7 bases, with 19 bases sitting between them. CDR3 residues: CSALLGPRGEKLFF. Written as DNA, the CDR3 is TGCAGCGCCCTTCTGGGGCCCCGGGGTGAAAAACTGTTTTTT. The full variable domain, with the rest looked up from reference TRBV29-1 and TRBJ1-4, is SAVISQKPSRDICQRGTSLTIQCQVDSQVTMMFWYRQQPGQSLTLIATANQGSEATYESGFVIDKFPISRPNLTFSTLTVSNMSPEDSSIYLCSALLGPRGEKLFFGSGTQLSVL.

This chain connects TRBV29-1 to TRBJ2-2, with a possible D match to TRBD1 (5 bases). The CDR3 is 14 amino acids. The germline gives CDR1 SQVTM, CDR2 ANQGSEA. V was cut by 3 bases and J by 0 bases, with 8 bases left in between. The CDR3 nucleotides are TGCAGCGTTGATCAGGGCCCGAACACCGGGGAGCTGTTTTTT. Translating it yields CSVDQGPNTGELFF.

The gene calls are TRBV27 and TRBJ2-7; no clear D gene. V lost 7 bases, J lost 2 bases, and 12 bases lay in between. Germline-derived CDR1 and CDR2 are MNHEY and SMNVEV (reference sequence). CDR3 length: 13 residues. CDR3 nucleotide sequence: TGTGCCAGCATGTCTCCCACGACCTACGAGCAGTACTTC. Translating gives CASMSPTTYEQYF.

The chain links TRBV6-4 to TRBJ2-2; weak D call: TRBD2 (5 bases). The germline V gene has CDR1 MRHNA and CDR2 SNTAGT. This CDR3 has 14 residues. Deletions cut 6 bases from V and 4 bases from J, with 12 bases between. CDR3 region: CASSEGGGTGELFF. The CDR3 DNA follows: TGTGCCAGCAGCGAAGGAGGTGGCACCGGGGAGCTGTTTTTT.

The J gene is TRBJ1-3, the V gene TRBV11-2; D is possibly TRBD1 (5 bases). Trimming took off 5 bases at V and 4 bases at J, with 15 bases between the two ends. Germline V CDR1 and CDR2: SGHAT, FQNNGV. This CDR3 has 15 amino acids. CDR3 region: CASSETAGGGNTIYF. For the CDR3, the DNA is TGTGCCAGCAGCGAAACTGCCGGGGGAGGAAACACCATATATTTT.

The J gene is TRBJ2-7, the V gene TRBV13, with 11 positions matching TRBD1. From germline, CDR1 is PRHDT and CDR2 FYEKMQ (reference sequence). Trimming removed 5 bases from V and 5 bases from J; junction bases left unmatched: 8. The length of the CDR3 is 15 residues. The CDR3 nucleotides read TGTGCCAGCAGCCTGGGGACAGGGGGTTCCCACGAGCAGTACTTC. Amino acid sequence: CASSLGTGGSHEQYF.

In the case of this clonotype: At one end, the junction sequence differs from germline, possibly due to a read error. The chain recombines TRBV5-5 with TRBJ2-1; a weak D match, TRBD1 (6 bases). This CDR3 has 15 amino acids. Looked up from germline, CDR1 is SGHKS and CDR2 is YYEKEE (reference sequence). The CDR3 coding sequence is TGTGCTAGCAGCCCGGCCCGGACAGCCGACAATGAGCAGTTCTTC. Encoded protein: CASSPARTADNEQFF.

The rearrangement uses TRBV29-1 and TRBJ2-7; D not certain. The CDR3 length is 11 residues. The V gene's germline CDR1 is SQVTM and CDR2 ANQGSEA. Deletions cut 5 bases from V and 5 bases from J, with 10 bases between. CDR3 protein: CSVYFEHEQYF. The CDR3 DNA is TGCAGCGTTTATTTTGAGCACGAGCAGTACTTC.

There are many counts of this clonotype. The V gene is TRBV4-2, the J gene TRBJ1-1; D remains unclear. The CDR3 spans 18 residues. Trimming removed 0 bases at V and 3 bases at J, with 20 bases between. From germline, CDR1 is LGHNA and CDR2 YNFKEQ. The CDR3 loop reads CASSQERVLGGRDTEAFF. For the CDR3, the DNA is TGTGCCAGCAGCCAAGAAAGGGTCTTAGGAGGACGTGACACTGAAGCTTTCTTT.

This clonotype has a handful of counts. This sequence joins TRBV11-2 and TRBJ1-1; 7 bases agree with TRBD1. V was pared by 7 bases and J by 7 bases, with 6 bases of the junction left unmatched. The CDR3 contains 12 residues. Germline V lookup: CDR1 SGHAT, CDR2 FQNNGV. CDR3 amino acids: CASTGTAYEAFF. The CDR3 DNA is TGTGCCAGCACCGGGACAGCATATGAAGCTTTCTTT.